These 5 T cell receptor beta chains originate from one sample sequenced in a study of a mutant IDH1 vaccine in newly diagnosed glioma. These receptors lack a known antigen. Some clones are missing from TCRdb's copy, which holds only in-frame ones; the method was immunoSEQ multiplex PCR. Here the sample spans some 52,000 clones, over 75% being singletons. Indicated time point: week 11, during vaccination. Vaccinated patients received 300 ug of mutant IDH1 20-mer peptide per dose, with topical imiquimod. The sequences come from PBMCs, collected from a glioma patient whose treatment included an IDH1 peptide vaccine. The receptors here all came from a man between 50 and 59 years old with glioma.

The count of this clone is one. This chain connects TRBV9 to TRBJ1-2, with D perhaps matching TRBD1 (6 bases). CDR3 size: 13 residues. Germline loops: CDR1 SGDLS, CDR2 YYNGEE. The V and J ends lost 0 bases and 8 bases respectively, with 11 bases between them. CDR3 in DNA: TGTGCCAGCAGCGTAGACCCGGGGGGCGGCTACACCTTC. Encoded protein: CASSVDPGGGYTF.

The chain couples TRBV4-2 to TRBJ2-7; tentatively, D is TRBD2 (5 bases). This CDR3 comprises 14 residues. Germline V gene sequence: CDR1 LGHNA, CDR2 YNFKEQ. V lost 1 base and J lost 6, with 13 bases in between. CDR3 DNA: TGTGCCAGCAGCCAAGGTGGCTATGAGGGCGAGCAGTACTTC. It translates to CASSQGGYEGEQYF.

The rearrangement links TRBV27 to TRBJ1-6; a possible D gene is TRBD1 (5 bases). V was trimmed by 4 bases and J by 7 bases, leaving 11 bases between them. The CDR3 is made up of 14 amino acids. Germline loops: CDR1 MNHEY, CDR2 SMNVEV (reference sequence). The CDR3 DNA reads as TGTGCCAGCAGTTCCAGAGGGGTAAATTCACCCCTCCACTTT. As protein: CASSSRGVNSPLHF.

This chain connects TRBV15 to TRBJ1-3; D is perhaps TRBD1 (6 bases). Looked up from germline, CDR1 is LNHNV and CDR2 is YYDKDF (reference sequence). Trimming shortened V by 7 bases and J by 5 bases, and 21 bases separated the two germline ends. This CDR3 region has 16 residues. CDR3 sequence: CATNARDTSSRNTIYF. The CDR3 bases are TGTGCCACCAACGCCCGGGACACGAGCAGTCGAAACACCATATATTTT.

The chain is built from TRBV9 and TRBJ2-5; 8 bases line up with TRBD1. The germline CDR1 and CDR2 sequences are SGDLS and YYNGEE. After removal of 0 bases from V and 5 bases from J, the junction contained 3 bases not matched to a gene. This CDR3 is built from 14 residues. The CDR3 here is CASSVDRGWETQYF. The CDR3 bases are TGTGCCAGCAGCGTAGACAGGGGGTGGGAGACCCAGTACTTC. Combining the CDR3 with reference TRBV9 and TRBJ2-5 gives the whole variable domain DSGVTQTPKHLITATGQRVTLRCSPRSGDLSVYWYQQSLDQGLQFLIQYYNGEERAKGNILERFSAQQFPDLHSELNLSSLELGDSALYFCASSVDRGWETQYFGPGTRLLVL.